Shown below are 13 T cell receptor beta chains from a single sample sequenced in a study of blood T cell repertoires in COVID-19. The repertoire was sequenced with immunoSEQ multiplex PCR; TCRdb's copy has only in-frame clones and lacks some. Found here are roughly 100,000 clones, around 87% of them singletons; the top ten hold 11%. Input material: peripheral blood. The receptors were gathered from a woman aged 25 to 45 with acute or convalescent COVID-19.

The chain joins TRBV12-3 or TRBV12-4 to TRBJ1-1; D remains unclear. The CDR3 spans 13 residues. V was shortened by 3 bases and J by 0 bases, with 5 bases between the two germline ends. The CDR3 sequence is CASSFQLNTEAFF. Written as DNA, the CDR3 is TGTGCCAGCAGTTTTCAGTTGAACACTGAAGCTTTCTTT.

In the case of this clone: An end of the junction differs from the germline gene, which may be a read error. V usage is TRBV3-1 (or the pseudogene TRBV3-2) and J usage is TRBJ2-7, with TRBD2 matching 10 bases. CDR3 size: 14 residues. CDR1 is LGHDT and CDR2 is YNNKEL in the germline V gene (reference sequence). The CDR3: CASSQDPQRGGLLF. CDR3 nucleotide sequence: TGTGCCAGCAGCCAAGATCCTCAGCGGGGGGGCCTACTCTTC.

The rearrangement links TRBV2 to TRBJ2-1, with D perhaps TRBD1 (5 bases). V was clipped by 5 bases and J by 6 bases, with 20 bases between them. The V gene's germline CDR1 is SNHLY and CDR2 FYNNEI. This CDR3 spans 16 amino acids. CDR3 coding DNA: TGTGCCAGCAGTCTATCTAGGGGCTACGAAAGCAATGAGCAGTTCTTC. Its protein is CASSLSRGYESNEQFF.

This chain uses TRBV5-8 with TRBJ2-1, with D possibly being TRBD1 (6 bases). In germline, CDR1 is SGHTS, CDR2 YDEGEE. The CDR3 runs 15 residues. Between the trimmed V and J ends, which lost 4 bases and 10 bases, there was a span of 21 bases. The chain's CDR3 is CASSPHGTRWIEQFF. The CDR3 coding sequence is TGTGCCAGCAGCCCCCACGGGACAAGATGGATCGAGCAGTTCTTC.

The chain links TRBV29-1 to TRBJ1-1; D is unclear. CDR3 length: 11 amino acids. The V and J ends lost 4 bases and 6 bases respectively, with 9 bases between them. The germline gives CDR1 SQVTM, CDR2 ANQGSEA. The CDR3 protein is CSVGTSAEAFF. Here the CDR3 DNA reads TGCAGCGTTGGAACTAGCGCTGAAGCTTTCTTT.

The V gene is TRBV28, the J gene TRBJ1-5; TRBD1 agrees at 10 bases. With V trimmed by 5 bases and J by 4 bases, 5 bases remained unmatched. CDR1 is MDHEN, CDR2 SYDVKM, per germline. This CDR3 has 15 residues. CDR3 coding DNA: TGTGCCAGCAGTGGGGGACAGGGGCGGAATCAGCCCCAGCATTTT. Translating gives CASSGGQGRNQPQHF.

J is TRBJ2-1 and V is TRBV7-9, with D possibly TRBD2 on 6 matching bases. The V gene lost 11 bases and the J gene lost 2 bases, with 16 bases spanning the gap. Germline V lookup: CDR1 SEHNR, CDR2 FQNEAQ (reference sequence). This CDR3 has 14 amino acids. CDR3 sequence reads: CAASRLGPYNEQFF. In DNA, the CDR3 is TGTGCCGCGTCTAGACTAGGCCCCTACAATGAGCAGTTCTTC.

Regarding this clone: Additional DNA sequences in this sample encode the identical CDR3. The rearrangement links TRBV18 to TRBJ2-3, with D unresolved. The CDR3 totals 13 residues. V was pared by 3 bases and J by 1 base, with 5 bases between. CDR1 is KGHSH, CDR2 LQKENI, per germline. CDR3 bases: TGTGCCAGCTCACCGCGTGGCACAGATACGCAGTATTTT. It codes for CASSPRGTDTQYF.

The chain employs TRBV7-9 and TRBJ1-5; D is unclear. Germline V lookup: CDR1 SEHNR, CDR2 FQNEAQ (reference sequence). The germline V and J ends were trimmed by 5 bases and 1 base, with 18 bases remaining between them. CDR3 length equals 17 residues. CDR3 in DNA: TGTGCCAGCAGCCAAGGCACCCTCGGAGCAAGCAATCAGCCCCAGCATTTT. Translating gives CASSQGTLGASNQPQHF.

CDR3 in DNA: TGCGCCAGCCGGTCTGAGGGACAGGAGATCTATGGCTACACCTTC. It codes for CASRSEGQEIYGYTF. The rearrangement uses TRBV5-1 and TRBJ1-2, with TRBD1 matching over 8 bases. The J segment lost 4 bases and the V segment lost 7 bases, leaving 12 bases of the junction unmatched. In germline, CDR1 is SGHRS, CDR2 YFSETQ. The CDR3 consists of 15 residues.

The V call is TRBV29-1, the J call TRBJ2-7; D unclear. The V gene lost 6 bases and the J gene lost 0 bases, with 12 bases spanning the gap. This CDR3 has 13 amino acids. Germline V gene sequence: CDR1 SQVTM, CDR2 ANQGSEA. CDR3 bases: TGCAGCGTCATCGATCGACACTCCTACGAGCAGTACTTC. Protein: CSVIDRHSYEQYF.

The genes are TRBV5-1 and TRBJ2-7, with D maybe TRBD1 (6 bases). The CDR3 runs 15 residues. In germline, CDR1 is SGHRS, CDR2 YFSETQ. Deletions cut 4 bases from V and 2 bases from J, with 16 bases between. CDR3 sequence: CASSVWGTLTYEQYF. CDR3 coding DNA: TGCGCCAGCAGCGTATGGGGGACACTCACCTACGAGCAGTACTTC.

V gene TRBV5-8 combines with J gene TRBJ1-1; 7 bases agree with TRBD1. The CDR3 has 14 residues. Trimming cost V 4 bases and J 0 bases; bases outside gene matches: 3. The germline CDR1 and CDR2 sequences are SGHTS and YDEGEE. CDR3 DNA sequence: TGTGCCAGCAGCCAAGGGGGCCTGAACACTGAAGCTTTCTTT. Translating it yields CASSQGGLNTEAFF.